This note documents a single T cell receptor beta chain sequence. Source study methods: How many nucleated cells were present was estimated from reference gene primer amplification. Sequencing was performed with immunoSEQ multiplex PCR; in TCRdb, only in-frame clones are kept and a portion is missing. V and J calls and clone size come straight from that table; D and trimming were deduced from the DNA. The sample contains around 64,000 clones, about 90% of which appear only once. The data belong to a study of blood T cell repertoires in COVID-19. About the research overall: The origin of the acute and convalescent COVID-19 samples was the United States, Italy and Spain. T cells, B-cell-depleted T cells, or PBMCs provided the cDNA or gDNA that served as material.

V lost 1 base and J lost 5; bases outside the gene matches: 12. The CDR3 is 17 amino acids. Germline values: CDR1 LGHDT, CDR2 YNNKEL (reference sequence). The sequenced sample consisted of peripheral blood. The V and J genes are TRBV3-1 (or the pseudogene TRBV3-2) and TRBJ2-5; the match to TRBD2 covers 8 bases. This TCR was recovered from an elderly man in a cohort sampled during active COVID-19. This CDR3 is CASSQGERGWKGETQYF. The DNA for the CDR3 is TGTGCCAGCAGCCAAGGTGAGCGGGGGTGGAAGGGGGAGACCCAGTACTTC.